Listed below are T cell receptor beta chains from one sample, sequenced in a study of T cell responses to AZD1222 COVID-19 vaccine. Only in-frame clones appear in the TCRdb table, and some are missing; sequencing was by immunoSEQ multiplex PCR. This sample has some 150,000 clones; 92% occur once, and the top ten carry around 3.6%. This specimen was peripheral blood, taken on day 0 of AZD1222 vaccination. Receptors were obtained from an adult in good health. The CDR3 runs from the conserved cysteine through the conserved F or W. The D gene is left open where the match is weak. Clone size is shown for a subset of rows, as once, few, many or a class of expanded clone.

NA	TRBV11-2	13	TRBJ2-7	NA	TGTGCCAGCAGCTTTTCAGGGCCTCGCGAGCAGTACTTC	CASSFSGPREQYF
NA	TRBV7-3	15	TRBJ2-3	NA	TGTGCCAGCAGCTTAACTCCTAGCAGTACAGATACGCAGTATTTT	CASSLTPSSTDTQYF
NA	TRBV25-1	14	TRBJ1-2	NA	TGTGCCAGCAGTCCCAACCTCAAGTTTAACGGCTACACCTTC	CASSPNLKFNGYTF
TRBD2	TRBV6-5	13	TRBJ2-1	once	TGTGCCACCAGGGCTAGCGGGCTTAATGAGCAGTTCTTC	CATRASGLNEQFF
TRBD1	TRBV7-2	16	TRBJ1-1	NA	TGTGCCAGCAGCCAGAGACTCGACAGGGTAGCGGCTGAAGCTTTCTTT	CASSQRLDRVAAEAFF
TRBD2	TRBV19	16	TRBJ2-5	NA	TGTGCCAGTAGTATAAGGCATGGGGGGGACGTAAAGACCCAGTACTTC	CASSIRHGGDVKTQYF
TRBD2	TRBV3-1/TRBV3-2	16	TRBJ2-5	NA	TGTGCCAGCAGCCTAAAAAAAGGACTAGTCTGGGAGACCCAGTACTTC	CASSLKKGLVWETQYF
NA	TRBV5-4	15	TRBJ1-1	NA	TGTGCCAGCAGCTTGGTATCAGGAGGATGGACTGAAGCTTTCTTT	CASSLVSGGWTEAFF
NA	TRBV7-9	13	TRBJ1-2	NA	TGTGCCAGCAGCTTAAACAGGGCTGTCGGCTACACCTTC	CASSLNRAVGYTF
TRBD2	TRBV5-1	15	TRBJ2-2	NA	TGCGCCAGCAGCTCCTTAGCGGGAGGCACCGGGGAGCTGTTTTTT	CASSSLAGGTGELFF
NA	TRBV5-4	13	TRBJ1-1	NA	TGTGCCAGCAGCCCCGGACCCAGGAGTGAAGCTTTCTTT	CASSPGPRSEAFF
NA	TRBV10-1	12	TRBJ2-7	NA	TGCGCCAGCAGTGAGTCGGGGTACGAGCAGTACTTC	CASSESGYEQYF
NA	TRBV29-1	13	TRBJ2-7	NA	TGCAGCGTTGAGGCCGGGGGAACCTACGAGCAGTACTTC	CSVEAGGTYEQYF
NA	TRBV25-1	14	TRBJ1-2	few	TGTGCCAGCAGTGATCCCGGACAGCACTATGGCTACACCTTC	CASSDPGQHYGYTF
NA	TRBV12-3/TRBV12-4	13	TRBJ1-2	NA	TGTGCCAGCAGTTTATGGGGCGGCTATGGCTACACCTTC	CASSLWGGYGYTF
TRBD1	TRBV5-6	17	TRBJ1-2	once	TGTGCCAGCAGCTTGGGGCCTAACAGGGGCGCGAGCTATGGCTACACCTTC	CASSLGPNRGASYGYTF
NA	TRBV30	13	TRBJ1-4	NA	TGTGCCTGGGCCACAGGGTCGTTGGAAAAACTGTTTTTT	CAWATGSLEKLFF
NA	TRBV6-5	11	TRBJ1-6	NA	TGTGCCAGCAGAAATGATTCACCCCTCCACTTT	CASRNDSPLHF
NA	TRBV19	14	TRBJ1-2	NA	TGTGCCAGCCTCTCGGGGGACATCCTCTATGGCTACACCTTC	CASLSGDILYGYTF
NA	TRBV6-2/TRBV6-3	18	TRBJ1-5	NA	TGTGCCAGCAGTTACCCCGGCCTTTCTTGGGAGGGCAATCAGCCCCAGCATTTT	CASSYPGLSWEGNQPQHF
TRBD1	TRBV2	15	TRBJ2-1	NA	TGTGCCAGCAGTATACGGACAGGGAATGATAATGAGCAGTTCTTC	CASSIRTGNDNEQFF
NA	TRBV15	15	TRBJ2-3	NA	TGTGCCACCAGCTTGGAGGGGGCTAGCACAGATACGCAGTATTTT	CATSLEGASTDTQYF
NA	TRBV7-2	13	TRBJ2-1	NA	TGTGCCAGCAGCCCCCTCGGGGACAATGAGCAGTTCTTC	CASSPLGDNEQFF
NA	TRBV30	12	TRBJ2-7	NA	TGTGCCTGGTCTATCGCAGGCTACGAGCAGTACTTC	CAWSIAGYEQYF
NA	TRBV5-1	13	TRBJ2-7	NA	TGCGCCAGCAGCCGAGGACGGCTCTACGAGCAGTACTTC	CASSRGRLYEQYF
NA	TRBV7-9	14	TRBJ1-2	NA	TGTGCCAGCAGCGGTTCTAGGGCTAACTATGGCTACACCTTC	CASSGSRANYGYTF
TRBD1	TRBV5-4	17	TRBJ1-1	once	TGTGCCAGCACCCCCCCCAGAACCGGGACAGTGAACACTGAAGCTTTCTTT	CASTPPRTGTVNTEAFF